These 19 T cell receptor beta chains were all obtained from the same sample, sequenced in a study of beta chain features in type 1 diabetes. General observations from the study: Moderate yet significant TCRB CDR3 shortening was seen in Type 1 diabetes patients in all four CD4+ subsets.

Their cognate antigens are unknown. Expressed TCRB transcripts were sequenced because the isolated RNA had all been reverse transcribed beforehand. Assay used: immunoSEQ multiplex PCR; TCRdb lists only in-frame clones, some missing. The data show fewer than 400,000 clones, approximately 9.9% seen once. The sequencing input was central memory CD4+ T cells from blood. The receptors were sampled from a man aged 25 to 40 with type 1 diabetes.

This clone was observed a handful of times. This chain uses TRBV5-1 with TRBJ2-7, with a tentative D call TRBD1 (6 bases). V gave up 4 bases and J gave up 1 base, with 15 bases separating them. CDR1 SGHRS and CDR2 YFSETQ come from the germline V gene. CDR3 size: 15 residues. The CDR3 coding sequence is TGCGCCAGCAGCGACCCCAAAAGGGGGTCCTACGAGCAGTACTTC. Translating gives CASSDPKRGSYEQYF.

The chain joins TRBV30 to TRBJ1-1; 8 positions match TRBD1. The CDR3 contains 14 residues. Per the germline V gene, CDR1 is GTSNPN and CDR2 is SVGIG (reference sequence). V lost 3 bases, J lost 2 bases, and 5 bases stayed unmatched. For the CDR3, the DNA is TGTGCCTGGAGCCCGGACAGGGTCAACACTGAAGCTTTCTTT. The encoded protein is CAWSPDRVNTEAFF.

The sample holds many counts of this clone. The rearrangement uses TRBV4-1 and TRBJ2-1; 11 nucleotides line up with TRBD2. CDR3 length: 18 amino acids. Germline lookup yields CDR1 MGHRA and CDR2 YSYEKL. Losses at the gene ends were 0 bases for V and 6 bases for J; bases not matched to a gene: 10. The CDR3 DNA reads as TGCGCCAGCAGCCAAGATCATCTAATAGCGGGGGGGCCCAATGAGCAGTTCTTC. It translates to CASSQDHLIAGGPNEQFF.

A few counts support this clone. The chain has TRBV5-6 and TRBJ1-2; D not resolved. Germline CDR1 and CDR2: SGHDT and YYEEEE. The ends were cut back, 2 bases at V and 2 bases at J, with 4 bases in the middle. The CDR3 has 12 amino acids. CDR3 DNA: TGTGCCAGCAGCTTAGGAAACTATGGCTACACCTTC. Amino acids: CASSLGNYGYTF.

This clone appeared a few times. J is TRBJ2-6 and V is TRBV6-6, with TRBD1 as a possible D gene (6 bases). V lost 1 base and J 0 bases, leaving 7 bases between the germline ends. This CDR3 contains 16 residues. Germline V gives CDR1 MNHNY, CDR2 SVGAGI (reference sequence). The CDR3 nucleotides read TGTGCCAGCAGTTACTGGACAGCCTCTGGGGCCAACGTCCTGACTTTC. Amino acid sequence: CASSYWTASGANVLTF.

This clone was recorded a few times. The chain joins TRBV19 to TRBJ2-2, with D perhaps matching TRBD1 (5 bases). V was trimmed by 1 base and J by 7 bases, leaving 7 bases between them. Germline CDR1 LNHDA, CDR2 SQIVND (reference sequence). The CDR3 extends over 13 amino acids. The CDR3 region has the DNA TGTGCCAGTAGTATAGTAGGGGACGGGGAGCTGTTTTTT. Amino acid sequence: CASSIVGDGELFF.

This clone was seen a few times. V gene TRBV5-4 combines with J gene TRBJ2-3; TRBD2 agrees at 13 bases. The CDR3 contains 15 residues. Trimming took 2 bases from V and 5 from J; bases not matched to a gene: 2. The V gene's germline CDR1 is SGHNT and CDR2 YYREEE (reference sequence). The DNA of the CDR3 is TGTGCCAGCAGCTTCGGGACTAGCGGGGTAGATACGCAGTATTTT. Protein product: CASSFGTSGVDTQYF.

CDR3 sequence (DNA): TGTGCCAGCAGCTCAACGGGGGAAAACTATGGCTACACCTTC. Protein: CASSSTGENYGYTF. The chain links TRBV7-9 to TRBJ1-2, with D possibly TRBD1 on 5 matching bases. The germline V and J ends were trimmed by 4 bases and 2 bases, with 11 bases remaining between them. Germline CDR1 is SEHNR and CDR2 is FQNEAQ (reference sequence). The CDR3 runs to 14 residues.

This chain connects TRBV7-6 to TRBJ2-4; D is perhaps TRBD2 (6 bases). The V gene lost 4 bases and the J gene lost 15 bases, with 16 bases spanning the gap. The CDR3 runs to 12 residues. Germline assignment: CDR1 SGHVS and CDR2 FNYEAQ. The DNA for the CDR3 is TGTGCCAGCAGCTCGTACCGGGGGAGGTGGTACTTC. Translated, it gives CASSSYRGRWYF.

There are a few counts of this clone. This chain connects TRBV2 to TRBJ2-5, with D tentatively TRBD1 (5 bases). Germline loops: CDR1 SNHLY, CDR2 FYNNEI. This CDR3 comprises 14 residues. Trimming stripped 4 bases from V and 2 bases from J, with 11 bases between. The CDR3, as DNA: TGTGCCAGCAGTGTCCTGACAGTTCAAGAGACCCAGTACTTC. Its protein is CASSVLTVQETQYF.

The V and J genes are TRBV7-6 and TRBJ2-5; D not certain. The CDR3 has 13 residues. The ends were cut back, 0 bases at V and 4 bases at J, with 6 bases in the middle. CDR1 SGHVS and CDR2 FNYEAQ come from the germline V gene. The CDR3 nucleotides read TGTGCCAGCAGCTTAGCGTTTGCAGAGACCCAGTACTTC. Translating gives CASSLAFAETQYF.

This clone was seen only a few times. A read error may account for a junction end that differs from germline. CDR3 loop: CASSQEPRVPDTQYF. As DNA, the CDR3 is TGCGCCAGCAGCCAAGAACCCCGGGTGCCAGATACGCAGTATTTT. This sequence joins TRBV7-9 and TRBJ2-3; D call uncertain. Germline V CDR1 and CDR2: SEHNR, FQNEAQ (reference sequence). This CDR3 has 15 residues. Based on the CDR3 plus reference TRBV7-9 and TRBJ2-3, the full variable domain is DTGVSQNPRHKITKRGQNVTFRCDPISEHNRLYWYRQTLGQGPEFLTYFQNEAQLEKSRLLSDRFSAERPKGSFSTLEIQRTEQGDSAMYLCASSQEPRVPDTQYFGPGTRLTVL.

Notes on this clone: At the DNA level, this CDR3 is encoded by other sequences in the same sample as well. This sequence joins TRBV20-1 and TRBJ2-5; D not certain. Trimming took 3 bases from V and 2 from J, leaving 4 bases between them. The germline CDR1 and CDR2 sequences are DFQATT and SNEGSKA (reference sequence). The CDR3 runs to 11 residues. DNA for the CDR3: TGCAGTGCTAGGGATCAAGAGACCCAGTACTTC. The encoded protein is CSARDQETQYF.

This clone showed up just a few times. V usage is TRBV7-9 and J usage is TRBJ2-5; possibly TRBD2 for D (5 bases). This CDR3 contains 17 residues. The germline V gene has CDR1 SEHNR and CDR2 FQNEAQ (reference sequence). The V gene lost 2 bases and the J gene lost 7 bases, with 23 bases spanning the gap. CDR3 DNA sequence: TGTGCCAGCAGCTTACTCGCGGCCGCGGACTCCAGAGTGACCCAGTACTTC. This encodes CASSLLAAADSRVTQYF.

The sample holds a few counts of this clone. This chain links TRBV29-1 with TRBJ2-1; D perhaps matches TRBD1 (5 bases). The V gene's germline CDR1 is SQVTM and CDR2 ANQGSEA. The V end lost 0 bases, the J end lost 9 bases, and 18 bases lay between the germline ends. The CDR3 contains 15 residues. The DNA for the CDR3 is TGCAGCGTTGAAGATCTTGGACGCGGACAACGTGAGCAGTTCTTC. It is translated as CSVEDLGRGQREQFF.

V gene TRBV30 combines with J gene TRBJ2-7, with 7 bases that match TRBD1. Germline CDR1 reads GTSNPN; CDR2 reads SVGIG (reference sequence). This CDR3 is 16 amino acids long. V shed 1 base, J shed 3 bases, and the junction held 12 bases outside the gene matches. The CDR3 reads CAWSAITGTAFYEQYF. The CDR3 DNA reads TGTGCCTGGAGTGCCATCACCGGGACAGCCTTCTACGAGCAGTACTTC.

This clone turned up a few times. The chain carries TRBV4-3 and TRBJ2-5; 13 positions match TRBD2. With the DNA end fitting TRBJ2-7 better, the J assignment may be wrong. The germline V gene has CDR1 LGHNA and CDR2 YSLEER. The CDR3 has 16 amino acids. In DNA, the CDR3 is TGCGCCAGCAGCCAAGGACTAGCGGGGGGCCCCCACGAGCAGTACTTC. Translated, it gives CASSQGLAGGPHEQYF.

This clone has only a few counts. The V call is TRBV5-4, the J call TRBJ2-3, with TRBD2 identical over 9 bases. Looked up from germline, CDR1 is SGHNT and CDR2 is YYREEE (reference sequence). This CDR3 has 14 amino acids. Trimming removed 3 bases from V and 6 bases from J; junction bases left unmatched: 5. Written as DNA, the CDR3 is TGTGCCAGCAGCTCCAGACTAGCGGACGATACGCAGTATTTT. Translating it yields CASSSRLADDTQYF. Filled out from reference TRBV5-4 and TRBJ2-3, the complete variable domain reads ETGVTQSPTHLIKTRGQQVTLRCSSQSGHNTVSWYQQALGQGPQFIFQYYREEENGRGNFPPRFSGLQFPNYSSELNVNALELDDSALYLCASSSRLADDTQYFGPGTRLTVL.

This chain connects TRBV29-1 to TRBJ2-1, with 8 positions matching TRBD1. There are 13 residues in the CDR3. J lost 5 bases, V lost 7 bases, and 7 bases had no gene match. The V gene's germline CDR1 is SQVTM and CDR2 ANQGSEA. The CDR3 region has the DNA TGCAGCGCCCCCTCGGACAGGGACAATGAGCAGTTCTTC. Amino acids: CSAPSDRDNEQFF.